The clone carrying this T cell receptor (beta chain) was picked up one time. What it binds is unknown. The sample belongs to a study of beta chain features in type 1 diabetes. Study-wide background: Similarity in age, gender and cell yields was seen between patients and healthy donors. Whole-study results and caveats: Among type 1 diabetes patients, VDJ junctions had fewer insertions and more deletions. Shortening of TCRB CDR3s, moderate but significant, appeared in all four CD4+ subsets of Type 1 diabetes patients. A PCR bias possibly favoring shorter templates would apply equally to patients and controls.

V lost 1 base to trimming and J lost 2 bases, with 9 bases between them. This CDR3 is 14 amino acids long. Germline CDR1 and CDR2: MNHEY and SVGAGI. Expressed TCRB transcripts were sequenced, since all the RNA that had been isolated was reverse transcribed. Using immunoSEQ multiplex PCR, the repertoire was profiled, and TCRdb retains in-frame clones only, with some absent. The data show around 250,000 clones, roughly two thirds seen once. This sequence originates from a young man in good health. This chain joins TRBV6-5 and TRBJ2-7; D is unclear. Sequencing input: naive CD4+ T cells from blood. This CDR3 is CASSYLGRTYEQYF. The CDR3 DNA is TGTGCCAGCAGTTACTTGGGCAGAACCTACGAGCAGTACTTC.